This T cell receptor beta chain emerged from a study of identical twins. Study-level results: The authors noted that invariant MAIT and iNKT cells could partly confound zero-insertion analyses.

No donor was unhealthy or non-Caucasian. The sample holds a few counts of this clonotype. Its matching antigen is unknown. V shed 0 bases and J shed 2 bases, with 11 bases lying between them. Germline-derived CDR1 and CDR2 are SQVTM and ANQGSEA. The CDR3 consists of 15 residues. Via MiXCR, TCRdb re-called the 5' RACE reads, giving one row per CDR3 protein. Of 450,000 or so distinct CDR3 sequences detected, approximately 15% appear once; the ten largest clones hold about 0.52%. Separately, the same data were catalogued under a study of yellow fever vaccine responses in identical twins.

This sequence joins TRBV29-1 and TRBJ2-1; D remains ambiguous. This clonotype was obtained from a woman aged 18-30 years in good health. The specimen was CD4+ T cells sorted from blood. The CDR3 DNA reads TGCAGCGTTGAAGATCTGCCTGGGGCCTACAATGAGCAGTTCTTC. The encoded protein is CSVEDLPGAYNEQFF.